The 18 T cell receptor beta chains listed next were all sequenced from one sample in a study of CD4 T cells in relation to SARS-CoV-2 and coronaviruses. The protocol was immunoSEQ multiplex PCR, while the TCRdb copy is restricted to in-frame clones and leaves out a portion. The sample carries around 70,000 clones, over 80% recorded once. The unexposed donors gave CD4+ T cells in about 2010-2019, prior to COVID-19. Sequencing was done on a sample of memory CD4+ T cells from PBMCs. The receptor source for this set is a human donor in good health.

The chain combines TRBV5-4 with TRBJ2-3; D is possibly TRBD1 (6 bases). V lost 4 bases to trimming and J lost 3 bases, with 12 bases between them. Germline V gene sequence: CDR1 SGHNT, CDR2 YYREEE (reference sequence). The CDR3 is 14 residues long. The DNA of the CDR3 is TGTGCCAGCAGCCCGACAGGAGCTACAGATACGCAGTATTTT. Translated: CASSPTGATDTQYF.

This chain connects TRBV7-9 to TRBJ1-1, with D perhaps matching TRBD1 (5 bases). This CDR3 is 13 amino acids long. In germline, CDR1 is SEHNR, CDR2 FQNEAQ (reference sequence). Deletions cut 1 base from V and 5 bases from J, with 8 bases between. In nucleotides, the CDR3 is TGTGCCAGCAGCTTAGGAGGGGATACTGAAGCTTTCTTT. Translated, it gives CASSLGGDTEAFF.

This clone was observed a single time. The chain is built from TRBV7-9 and TRBJ1-5; D gene unclear. CDR1 SEHNR and CDR2 FQNEAQ come from the germline V gene (reference sequence). Trimming took off 0 bases at V and 5 bases at J, with 5 bases between the two ends. The CDR3 sequence is 13 residues long. The CDR3 nucleotides are TGTGCCAGCAGCTTAGCGAGAGATCAGCCCCAGCATTTT. Encoded protein: CASSLARDQPQHF.

The chain joins TRBV9 to TRBJ2-1; TRBD2 is a possible D gene (6 bases). CDR1 is SGDLS and CDR2 is YYNGEE in the germline V gene. The CDR3 contains 14 residues. V shed 3 bases and J shed 6 bases, with 13 bases lying between them. CDR3 loop: CASSAPGLTNEQFF. The CDR3 nucleotides read TGTGCCAGCAGCGCACCGGGACTTACCAATGAGCAGTTCTTC. Filled out from reference TRBV9 and TRBJ2-1, the complete variable domain reads DSGVTQTPKHLITATGQRVTLRCSPRSGDLSVYWYQQSLDQGLQFLIQYYNGEERAKGNILERFSAQQFPDLHSELNLSSLELGDSALYFCASSAPGLTNEQFFGPGTRLTVL.

The chain uses TRBV5-1 and TRBJ2-2; D remains ambiguous. CDR3 length: 16 amino acids. The V end was cut by 0 bases, the J end by 1 base, with 10 bases between. Germline loops: CDR1 SGHRS, CDR2 YFSETQ. The CDR3 loop is CASSLDIRGNTGELFF. The DNA of the CDR3 is TGCGCCAGCAGCTTGGATATCAGAGGGAACACCGGGGAGCTGTTTTTT.

This clone was seen only a few times. The same CDR3 also results from other DNA sequences found in this sample. V and J are TRBV18 and TRBJ2-3; no definite D call. This CDR3 has 13 amino acids. The germline V and J ends were trimmed by 3 bases and 0 bases, with 4 bases remaining between them. CDR1 KGHSH and CDR2 LQKENI come from the germline V gene. The CDR3 DNA sequence: TGTGCCAGCTCACCTACTAGCACAGATACGCAGTATTTT. It codes for CASSPTSTDTQYF.

This rearrangement joins TRBV11-3 to TRBJ2-3; TRBD1 agrees at 9 bases. The CDR3 is made up of 12 amino acids. The J segment lost 9 bases and the V segment lost 6 bases, leaving 4 bases of the junction unmatched. From germline, CDR1 is SGHNT and CDR2 YENEEA. This CDR3 is CASSKGTGTQYF. DNA of the CDR3: TGTGCCAGCAGTAAAGGGACAGGGACGCAGTATTTT.

In DNA form, the CDR3 reads TGTGCCAGCAGAGGACAGGGGGCCCTAACCCAGTACTTC. It is translated as CASRGQGALTQYF. The genes are TRBV2 and TRBJ2-5; 11 bases align to TRBD1. Germline values: CDR1 SNHLY, CDR2 FYNNEI. CDR3 length equals 13 residues. The J segment lost 8 bases and the V segment lost 6 bases, leaving 5 bases of the junction unmatched.

The chain combines TRBV7-2 with TRBJ1-6; D not certain. CDR3 size: 15 residues. Trimming pared 6 bases from V and 0 bases from J, leaving 9 bases between. CDR1 is SGHTA, CDR2 FQGNSA, per germline. CDR3 sequence reads: CASRPAGSYNSPLHF. The DNA of the CDR3 is TGTGCCAGCAGACCCGCAGGCTCCTATAATTCACCCCTCCACTTT.

The chain links TRBV2 to TRBJ2-4; D tentatively reads TRBD1 or TRBD2 (5 bases each). Trimming shortened V by 11 bases and J by 8 bases, and 16 bases separated the two germline ends. The CDR3 has 12 amino acids. The V gene's germline CDR1 is SNHLY and CDR2 FYNNEI. The CDR3 DNA is TGTGCCGGCAAAGGGGACGGTTACATTCAGTACTTC. Amino acids: CAGKGDGYIQYF.

This sequence joins TRBV5-4 and TRBJ2-7; D perhaps matches TRBD1 (6 bases). There are 13 residues in the CDR3. Germline V gives CDR1 SGHNT, CDR2 YYREEE (reference sequence). The germline V and J ends were trimmed by 3 bases and 6 bases, with 13 bases remaining between them. The CDR3 bases are TGTGCCAGCAGCTCCGACAGGTCTCTCGAGCAGTACTTC. It specifies CASSSDRSLEQYF.

The chain employs TRBV7-8 and TRBJ2-2; D is ambiguous. Germline CDR1 reads SGHVS; CDR2 reads FQNEAQ. The germline V and J ends were trimmed by 2 bases and 7 bases, with 14 bases remaining between them. The CDR3 runs to 15 residues. The CDR3 DNA sequence: TGTGCCAGCAGCTTATTTTTGCGGAGCAACGGGGAGCTGTTTTTT. Its translation is CASSLFLRSNGELFF.

In this sample, this clone turned up once. This rearrangement joins TRBV28 to TRBJ1-1; maybe TRBD1 (5 bases). This CDR3 spans 14 amino acids. V lost 3 bases and J lost 1, with 9 bases in between. The germline V gene encodes CDR1 MDHEN and CDR2 SYDVKM. The CDR3: CASSFGGTNTEAFF. CDR3 nucleotides: TGTGCCAGCAGTTTTGGGGGGACGAACACTGAAGCTTTCTTT.

The genes are TRBV15 and TRBJ2-7; D uncertain. Trimming pared 3 bases from V and 6 bases from J, leaving 18 bases between. The CDR3 length is 15 residues. CDR1 is LNHNV, CDR2 YYDKDF, per germline (reference sequence). The CDR3 DNA sequence: TGTGCCACCAGCAGCCATAAGGTAGGGCTTACCGAGCAGTACTTC. Encoded protein: CATSSHKVGLTEQYF.

This clone has more than one count but fewer than ten. V and J are TRBV10-2 and TRBJ2-3; TRBD1 agrees at 7 bases. The CDR3 consists of 13 residues. The junction had 0 bases not matched to a gene; V was cut back by 6 bases and J by 0 bases. The germline V gene has CDR1 WSHSY and CDR2 SAAADI. As DNA, the CDR3 is TGCGCCAGCAGGGGACAGAGCACAGATACGCAGTATTTT. Its protein is CASRGQSTDTQYF.

The chain employs TRBV5-1 and TRBJ1-2; 10 bases map to TRBD1. Germline assignment: CDR1 SGHRS and CDR2 YFSETQ. The ends lost 3 bases at V and 4 bases at J; junction bases unmatched: 3. The CDR3 spans 14 residues. The CDR3 region has the DNA TGCGCCAGCAGCTCGGACAGGGGGATCTATGGCTACACCTTC. Amino acids: CASSSDRGIYGYTF. Filled out from reference TRBV5-1 and TRBJ1-2, the complete variable domain reads KAGVTQTPRYLIKTRGQQVTLSCSPISGHRSVSWYQQTPGQGLQFLFEYFSETQRNKGNFPGRFSGRQFSNSRSEMNVSTLELGDSALYLCASSSDRGIYGYTFGSGTRLTVV.

The chain joins TRBV3-1 (or the pseudogene TRBV3-2) to TRBJ2-7; D possibly corresponds to TRBD1 (6 bases). The V and J ends lost 3 bases and 2 bases respectively, with 11 bases between them. The CDR3 is 14 residues long. Germline CDR1 and CDR2: LGHDT and YNNKEL (reference sequence). The CDR3 loop is CASSQVAGAYEQYF. The CDR3, as DNA: TGTGCCAGCAGCCAGGTCGCAGGGGCCTACGAGCAGTACTTC.

This clone was detected once. The rearrangement joins TRBV28 to TRBJ1-1; TRBD1 agrees at 8 bases. CDR3 length equals 15 residues. Trimming at V came to 5 bases and at J to 4 bases, leaving 9 bases not matched to a gene. The germline V gene has CDR1 MDHEN and CDR2 SYDVKM. The CDR3 loop reads CASSALRGQGTEAFF. In DNA, the CDR3 is TGTGCCAGCAGTGCCCTCAGGGGGCAGGGCACTGAAGCTTTCTTT.